This T cell receptor beta chain was obtained from a study of neurological immune-mediated disorders. TCRdb reanalysed the 5' RACE reads using MiXCR and keeps one entry per CDR3 protein. The repertoire consists of roughly 100,000 distinct CDR3 sequences, with 11% occurring once and the leading ten covering about 3%. V gave up 6 bases and J gave up 5 bases, with 13 bases separating them. The CDR3 sequence is 14 residues long. Per germline, CDR1 MNHEY and CDR2 SVGAGI. At least ten counts were recorded for this clonotype. Indicated time point: longitudinal time-point 3. It was from 2 million PBMCs stored at -80 C that the unsorted libraries were obtained.

This TCR derives from a female donor with HTLV-1-associated myelopathy (HAM/TSP). Material: PBMCs. The V and J genes are TRBV6-5 and TRBJ2-2, with D unresolved. CDR3 in DNA: TGTGCCAGCAGGTTGAAGGGAAGGACCGGGGAGCTGTTTTTT. Residues: CASRLKGRTGELFF.